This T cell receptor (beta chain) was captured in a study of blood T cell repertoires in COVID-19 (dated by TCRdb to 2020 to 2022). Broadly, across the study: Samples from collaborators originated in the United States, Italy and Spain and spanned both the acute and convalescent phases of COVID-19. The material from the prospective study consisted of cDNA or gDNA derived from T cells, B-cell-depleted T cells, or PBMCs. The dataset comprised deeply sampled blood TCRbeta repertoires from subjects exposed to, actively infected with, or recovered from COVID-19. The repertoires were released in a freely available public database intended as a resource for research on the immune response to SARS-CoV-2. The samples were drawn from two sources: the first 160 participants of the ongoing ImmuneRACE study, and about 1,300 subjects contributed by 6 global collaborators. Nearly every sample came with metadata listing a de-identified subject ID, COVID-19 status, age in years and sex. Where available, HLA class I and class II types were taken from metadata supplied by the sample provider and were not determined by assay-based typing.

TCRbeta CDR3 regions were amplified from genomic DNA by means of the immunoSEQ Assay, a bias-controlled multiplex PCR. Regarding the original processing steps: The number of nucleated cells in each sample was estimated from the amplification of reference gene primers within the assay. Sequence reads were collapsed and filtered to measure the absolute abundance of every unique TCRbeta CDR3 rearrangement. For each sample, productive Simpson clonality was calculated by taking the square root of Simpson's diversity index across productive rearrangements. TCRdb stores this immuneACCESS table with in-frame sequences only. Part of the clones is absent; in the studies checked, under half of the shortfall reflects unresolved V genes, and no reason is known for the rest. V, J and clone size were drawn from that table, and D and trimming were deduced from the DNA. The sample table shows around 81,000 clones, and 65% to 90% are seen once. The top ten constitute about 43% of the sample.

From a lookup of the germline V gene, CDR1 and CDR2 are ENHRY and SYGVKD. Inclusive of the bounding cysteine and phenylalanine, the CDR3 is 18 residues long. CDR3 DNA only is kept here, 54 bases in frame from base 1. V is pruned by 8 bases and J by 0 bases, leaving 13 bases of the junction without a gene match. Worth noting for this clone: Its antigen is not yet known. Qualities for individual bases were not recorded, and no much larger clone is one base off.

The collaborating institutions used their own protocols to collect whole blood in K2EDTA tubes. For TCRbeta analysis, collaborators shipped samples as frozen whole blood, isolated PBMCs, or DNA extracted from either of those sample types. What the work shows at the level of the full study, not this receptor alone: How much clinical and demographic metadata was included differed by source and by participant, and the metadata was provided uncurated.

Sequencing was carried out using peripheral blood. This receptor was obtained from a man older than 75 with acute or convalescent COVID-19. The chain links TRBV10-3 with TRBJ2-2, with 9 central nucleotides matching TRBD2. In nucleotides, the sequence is TGTGCCATCTTGTTTGCTAGCGGGAAATTCTCGAACACCGGGGAGCTGTTTTTT. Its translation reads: CAILFASGKFSNTGELFF.